This T cell receptor beta chain was sequenced in a study of OX40 agonist ivuxolimab in advanced cancers. Overall study context: Every 2 weeks, ivuxolimab was infused into the patients intravenously at between 0.01 and 10 mg/kg. Hepatocellular carcinoma, melanoma, renal cell or head and neck cancer was diagnosed in the dose-escalation patients. The mean age was roughly 60 years, ranging from about 20 to 90, with about four fifths of participants male.

Using immunoSEQ multiplex PCR, the repertoire was profiled, and TCRdb retains in-frame clones only, with some absent. Among tens of thousands of clones listed, around 86% were seen once. On this clone itself: Its antigen remains unidentified.

Germline V gene lookup returns CDR1 MDHEN and CDR2 SYDVKM. The CDR3 is 15 residues long. The V gene lost 6 bases and the J gene lost 4 bases, with 18 bases spanning the gap. Broader study findings: With doses of 0.1 to 3.0 mg/kg, CD4+ and CD8+ blood T cells had undergone clonal expansion by week 6.

The sequenced sample was CD4+ or CD8+ T cells sorted from blood, obtained in a trial of the OX40 agonist ivuxolimab. V is TRBV28 and J is TRBJ1-2, with a possible D match to TRBD1 (6 bases). The receptor's source is an adult with an advanced solid tumor such as melanoma, head and neck, liver or kidney cancer. CDR3 in amino acids: CASSRGGLGVYGYTF. For the CDR3, the DNA is TGTGCCAGCAGCCGAGGGGGGTTAGGGGTCTATGGCTACACCTTC.